This T cell receptor beta chain derives from a study of T-cell reconstitution after alpha-beta-depleted transplantation in children. Study-wide points: Reported findings indicate that, about two months after transplant, alpha-beta T cells came from several hundred expanded clones, which were derived from non-depleted graft cells.

Germline loops: CDR1 MDHEN, CDR2 SYDVKM. CDR3 length: 15 amino acids. V was clipped by 3 bases and J by 0 bases, with 12 bases between them. There are many counts of this clonotype. Its antigen is still unknown. For TCRbeta, the library was prepared with unique molecular identifiers. TCRdb fed the PCR reads into MiXCR, producing one record per CDR3 protein. The table records some 300,000 distinct CDR3 sequences, roughly a tenth of them present only once. The chain employs TRBV28 and TRBJ2-7; D possibly corresponds to TRBD2 (5 bases). This specimen was PBMCs, taken before TCRalphabeta/CD19-depleted stem cell transplant. This receptor was taken from a boy less than two years old with acute myeloid leukemia, due to receive a stem cell transplant. The CDR3 region is CASSFTSGSSYEQYF. The CDR3 coding sequence is TGTGCCAGCAGTTTTACAAGCGGCAGCTCCTACGAGCAGTACTTC.